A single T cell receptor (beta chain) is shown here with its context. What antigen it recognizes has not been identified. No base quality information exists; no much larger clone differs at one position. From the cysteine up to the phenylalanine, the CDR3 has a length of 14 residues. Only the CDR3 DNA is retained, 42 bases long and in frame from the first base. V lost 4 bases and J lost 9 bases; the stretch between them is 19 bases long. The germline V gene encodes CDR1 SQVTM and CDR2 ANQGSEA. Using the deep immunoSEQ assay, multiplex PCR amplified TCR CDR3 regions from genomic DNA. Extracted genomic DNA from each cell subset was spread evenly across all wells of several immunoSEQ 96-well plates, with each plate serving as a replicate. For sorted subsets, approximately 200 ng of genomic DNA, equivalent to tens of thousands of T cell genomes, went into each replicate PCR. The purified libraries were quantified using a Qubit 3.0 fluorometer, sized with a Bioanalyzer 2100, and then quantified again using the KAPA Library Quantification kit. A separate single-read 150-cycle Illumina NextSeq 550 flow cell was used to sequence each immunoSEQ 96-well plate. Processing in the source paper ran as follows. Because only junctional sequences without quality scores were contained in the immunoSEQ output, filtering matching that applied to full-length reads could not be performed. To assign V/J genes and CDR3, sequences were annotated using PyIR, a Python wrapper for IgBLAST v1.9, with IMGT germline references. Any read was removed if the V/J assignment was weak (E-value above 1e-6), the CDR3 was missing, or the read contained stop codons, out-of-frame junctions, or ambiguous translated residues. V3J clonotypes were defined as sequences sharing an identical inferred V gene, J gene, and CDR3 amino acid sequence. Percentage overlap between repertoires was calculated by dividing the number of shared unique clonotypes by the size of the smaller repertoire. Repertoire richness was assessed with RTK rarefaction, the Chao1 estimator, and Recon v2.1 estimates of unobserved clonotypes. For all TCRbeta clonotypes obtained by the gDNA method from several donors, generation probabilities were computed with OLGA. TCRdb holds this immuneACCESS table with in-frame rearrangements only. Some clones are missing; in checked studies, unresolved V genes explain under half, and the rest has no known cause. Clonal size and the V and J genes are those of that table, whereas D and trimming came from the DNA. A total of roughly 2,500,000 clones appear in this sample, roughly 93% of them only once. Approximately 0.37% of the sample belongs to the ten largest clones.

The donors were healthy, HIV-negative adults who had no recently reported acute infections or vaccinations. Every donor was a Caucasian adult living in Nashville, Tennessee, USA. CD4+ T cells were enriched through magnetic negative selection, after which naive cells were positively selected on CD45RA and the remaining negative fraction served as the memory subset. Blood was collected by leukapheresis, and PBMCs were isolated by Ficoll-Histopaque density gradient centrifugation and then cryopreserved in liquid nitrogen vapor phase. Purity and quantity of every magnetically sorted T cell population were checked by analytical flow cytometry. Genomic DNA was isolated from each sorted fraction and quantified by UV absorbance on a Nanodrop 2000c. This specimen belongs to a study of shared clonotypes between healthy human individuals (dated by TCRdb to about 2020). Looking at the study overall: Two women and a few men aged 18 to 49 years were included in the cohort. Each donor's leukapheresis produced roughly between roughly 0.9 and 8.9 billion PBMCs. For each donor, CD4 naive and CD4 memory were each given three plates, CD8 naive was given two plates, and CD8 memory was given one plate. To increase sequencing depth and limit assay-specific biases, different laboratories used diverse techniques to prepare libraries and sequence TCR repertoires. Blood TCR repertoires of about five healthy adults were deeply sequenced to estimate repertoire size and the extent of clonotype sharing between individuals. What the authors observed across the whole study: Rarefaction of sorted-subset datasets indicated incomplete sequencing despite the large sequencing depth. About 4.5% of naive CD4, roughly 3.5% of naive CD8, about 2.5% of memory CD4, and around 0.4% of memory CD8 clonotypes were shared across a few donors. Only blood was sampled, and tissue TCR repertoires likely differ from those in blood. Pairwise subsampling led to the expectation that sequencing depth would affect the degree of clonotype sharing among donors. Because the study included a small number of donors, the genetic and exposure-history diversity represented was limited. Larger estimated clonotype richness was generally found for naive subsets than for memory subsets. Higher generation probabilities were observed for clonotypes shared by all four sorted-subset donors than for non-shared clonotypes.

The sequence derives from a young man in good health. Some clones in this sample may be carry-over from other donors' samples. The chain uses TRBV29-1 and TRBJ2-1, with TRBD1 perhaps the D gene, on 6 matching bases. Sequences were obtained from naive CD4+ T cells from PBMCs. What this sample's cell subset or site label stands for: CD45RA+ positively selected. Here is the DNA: TGCAGCGTTGTAAAGCAGGGGTCCTTTGGTGAGCAGTTCTTC. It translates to CSVVKQGSFGEQFF.